Detailed here is one T cell receptor (beta chain). No cognate antigen has been identified for it. One base away there is no much larger clone; base qualities are not given. The CDR3 goes from the cysteine to the phenylalanine over 14 residues. Just the 42-base CDR3 DNA is kept, in frame starting at base 1. CDR1 and CDR2, looked up from the germline V gene, are LGHNA and YSLEER. V and J are trimmed by 8 bases and 7 bases, and the gene matches miss 7 bases of the junction. All of the isolated RNA was reverse transcribed with the High Capacity cDNA Reverse Transcription Kit, so expressed TCRB transcripts were sequenced. Deep immunoSEQ sequencing was performed on naive, central memory and regulatory T cell samples, with an average of about 4 million total reads per sample. Sorted cells were lysed in RLT buffer, and RNA was extracted using DNase-treated RNeasy Micro or Mini kits according to cell number. Each cell subset was processed on its own to prevent cross-contamination, while patient and healthy donor samples were processed together. TCRB sequences were amplified from cDNA with the immunoSEQ multiplex PCR, producing 87-bp fragments spanning the CDR3 region. The amplicons were sequenced using the Illumina HiSeq platform. From the authors' description of their analysis: PCR bias was computationally corrected using synthetic template baselines, reads within Hamming distance 2 were collapsed, and singletons that could not be merged were discarded. Reads were aligned against IMGT so that V, D and J genes, CDR3 length and insertions or deletions at six rearrangement sites could be assigned. Within each subset, clonotype counts were normalized to sorted cell number, after which true diversity and Gini coefficients were computed with the tcR R package. The overlap coefficient, calculated on TCRB nucleotide sequences, was used to measure repertoire sharing. As a proxy for the pre-selection repertoire, out-of-frame TCRB sequences from naive cells were analyzed. The table comes from immuneACCESS by way of TCRdb, which keeps in-frame sequences with V and J called. Part of the clones is missing from these tables; in studies checked, under half for an unresolved V gene and the rest for unknown reasons. V and J calls and clone size are given by that table; D and trimming were obtained from the DNA. Present in this sample are about 410,000 clones, approximately 14% of which were seen just once. The leading ten clones occupy roughly 0.033% of the sample.

This sample stems from a study of beta chain features in type 1 diabetes (dated by TCRdb to the late 2010s). About the study as a whole: Mean age, gender distribution, total cell number and subset yield were not different between patients and healthy donors. A total of 90 million to 140 million sorted cells were examined across all samples, and RNA yield correlated strongly with the number of cells per subset. The study compared TCRB repertoires of sorted circulating CD4+ T cell subsets between recently diagnosed type 1 diabetes patients and matched healthy donors. Whereas all 30 or so donors provided naive and central memory subsets, regulatory and stem cell-like memory subsets were isolated from just 8 patients and roughly 8 healthy donors. Study-level results and caveats: At VDJ recombination sites, type 1 diabetes patients had fewer insertions and more deleted nucleotides, which implies abnormalities in thymic rearrangement. Because cDNA was sequenced instead of genomic DNA, highly expressing activated cells could be over-represented, though the groups showed no difference in activation or CD3 levels. PCR may preferentially amplify shorter templates, but because patient and control samples were amplified and corrected together, any resulting skew would affect both groups equally. Naive, central memory and regulatory TCRB repertoires appeared to be more alike among patients than among healthy donors. Only small numbers of individuals were included in the HLA sub-analyses, which left unresolved whether HLA type had any influence on TCRB rearrangement. A moderate but significant shortening of TCRB CDR3 length was observed in type 1 diabetes patients in all four CD4+ subsets.

Each donor gave one peripheral blood draw, roughly 0.11 L on average, collected into heparinised tubes. Naive, central memory, regulatory and stem cell-like memory CD4+ T cells were sorted on a BD FACSAria II using a panel including CD45RO, CCR7, CD25, CD127, CD95 and CD27. All sorted populations exceeded 98% purity. PBMCs were isolated immediately by Lymphoprep density gradient centrifugation and stained directly without culture. To minimize batch effects, samples were stained and sorted in pairs, one healthy donor with one patient per experiment. The sequence came from a man aged 30-40 years in good health. The sequence is built from TRBV4-3 and TRBJ2-3; 12 bases in between match TRBD2. What was sequenced was naive CD4+ T cells from blood. The cell subset or site label corresponds to: true naive CD4+ T cells. The DNA sequence reads TGCGCCAGCGGACTAGCGGGGAATAGACATACGCAGTATTTT. It translates as CASGLAGNRHTQYF.